A single sample is the source of the 24 T cell receptor beta chains below, sequenced in a study of post-analysis software for immune sequencing data. Whole-study findings and limits: Elevated frequency relative to controls characterized a handful of TRBV segments in patients, TRBV5-6, TRBV5-1 and TRBV20-1 among them.

Researchers reported that TCR beta cDNA libraries carried unique molecular identifiers. TCRdb ran MiXCR on the PCR reads and lists one entry per CDR3 protein. The repertoire includes roughly 620,000 distinct CDR3 sequences, 44% of them detected once, and 1.7% sits in the top ten. Antigens of these TCRs are unknown. The sequencing sample was made of blood. These receptors originate from a girl between 5 and 17 years old with multiple sclerosis.

The gene calls are TRBV20-1 and TRBJ2-3; D possibly matches TRBD1 or TRBD2 (5 bases each). V was trimmed by 7 bases and J by 2 bases, leaving 13 bases between them. This CDR3 is 13 amino acids long. Germline lookup yields CDR1 DFQATT and CDR2 SNEGSKA (reference sequence). CDR3 sequence (DNA): TGCAGTGTCGGGACGGAAGCCACAGATACGCAGTATTTT. It specifies CSVGTEATDTQYF.

The rearrangement uses TRBV15 and TRBJ2-7, with TRBD1 identical over 12 bases. The J call could be wrong; TRBJ2-5 is a better fit for the DNA end. CDR3 length equals 18 residues. In germline, CDR1 is LNHNV, CDR2 YYDKDF (reference sequence). The CDR3 bases are TGTGCCACCAGCACATTGAAAACCGGGACAGGGGGCCGGGAGACCCAGTACTTC. The encoded protein is CATSTLKTGTGGRETQYF.

The gene calls are TRBV29-1 and TRBJ1-1; no clear D. CDR1 is SQVTM and CDR2 is ANQGSEA in the germline V gene. The ends were cut back, 5 bases at V and 4 bases at J, with 11 bases in the middle. The CDR3 loop spans 12 amino acids. This CDR3 is CSVLRPGTEAFF. The CDR3 DNA follows: TGCAGCGTTTTAAGGCCGGGCACTGAAGCTTTCTTT.

The chain employs TRBV5-1 and TRBJ1-2; D possibly corresponds to TRBD1 (5 bases). The germline CDR1 and CDR2 sequences are SGHRS and YFSETQ. V was pared by 4 bases and J by 6 bases, with 10 bases between. The CDR3 covers 12 residues. The CDR3 loop is CASSQTEDGYTF. In DNA, the CDR3 is TGCGCCAGCAGCCAGACAGAGGATGGCTACACCTTC.

This clonotype was observed a few times. This chain links TRBV12-3 or TRBV12-4 with TRBJ2-7; TRBD1 agrees at 7 bases. The V segment lost 7 bases and the J segment 5 bases; nucleotides outside the gene matches: 11. The CDR3 runs 14 residues. The chain's CDR3 is CASNSRTGEDEQYF. Written as DNA, the CDR3 is TGTGCCAGCAACAGTAGGACAGGAGAGGACGAGCAGTACTTC.

This rearrangement joins TRBV10-1 to TRBJ2-3; D gene unclear. Between the trimmed V and J ends, which lost 0 bases and 1 base, there was a span of 5 bases. The CDR3 sequence is 14 residues long. Per germline, CDR1 WNHNN and CDR2 SYGVQD (reference sequence). The CDR3 here is CASSESIGTDTQYF. CDR3 bases: TGCGCCAGCAGTGAGTCGATCGGCACAGATACGCAGTATTTT.

The chain carries TRBV10-3 and TRBJ2-3; 7 nucleotides align to TRBD2. The ends lost 11 bases at V and 2 bases at J; junction bases unmatched: 10. The CDR3 has 14 amino acids. CDR1 is ENHRY and CDR2 is SYGVKD in the germline V gene. CDR3 sequence (DNA): TGTGCCGTTCTAGCGGAGCCCCTCACAGATACGCAGTATTTT. This gives the protein CAVLAEPLTDTQYF.

This clonotype was seen ten or more times. The CDR3 sequence is CASSPTGGNEQFF. The DNA for the CDR3 is TGCGCCAGCAGCCCCACAGGGGGTAATGAGCAGTTCTTC. The rearrangement links TRBV5-1 to TRBJ2-1, with 8 bases matching TRBD1. V shed 4 bases and J 7 bases; nucleotides not matched to a gene: 4. The CDR3 runs to 13 residues. Germline lookup yields CDR1 SGHRS and CDR2 YFSETQ.

This clonotype occurred a few times. The chain combines TRBV4-2 with TRBJ2-7; D is perhaps TRBD1 (6 bases). The end of the DNA fits TRBJ2-5 better, so the J call may be wrong. The CDR3 loop spans 15 amino acids. Germline V lookup: CDR1 LGHNA, CDR2 YNFKEQ. This chain's CDR3 is CASSQESGRGETQYF. CDR3 in DNA: TGTGCCAGCAGCCAAGAATCGGGCAGGGGCGAGACCCAGTACTTC.

This chain joins TRBV7-6 and TRBJ1-1, with a possible D match to TRBD1 (5 bases). V dropped 5 bases and J dropped 4 bases, with 20 bases sitting between them. CDR3 length: 16 amino acids. Germline V gene data show CDR1 as SGHVS and CDR2 as FNYEAQ. The CDR3 coding sequence is TGTGCCAGCAGCCCCGAGGAGGTTGGGGGTTTCACTGAAGCTTTCTTT. As protein: CASSPEEVGGFTEAFF.

This clonotype was counted between two and nine times. The chain couples TRBV11-2 to TRBJ2-7; perhaps TRBD1 as D (6 bases). Germline loops: CDR1 SGHAT, CDR2 FQNNGV. V lost 0 bases and J lost 6, with 12 bases in between. This CDR3 contains 14 residues. The CDR3 is CASSLDPGVSEQYF. CDR3 DNA sequence: TGTGCCAGCAGCTTAGATCCAGGGGTTTCCGAGCAGTACTTC.

This clonotype was seen a few times. The rearrangement uses TRBV7-9 and TRBJ1-1, with TRBD1 matching over 10 bases. This CDR3 spans 13 amino acids. Trimming at V came to 6 bases and at J to 4 bases, leaving 2 bases not matched to a gene. Germline V gives CDR1 SEHNR, CDR2 FQNEAQ (reference sequence). The CDR3 sequence: CASSWDRGTEAFF. Written as DNA, the CDR3 is TGTGCCAGCAGTTGGGACAGGGGCACTGAAGCTTTCTTT.

The table lists this clonotype with a few counts. A read error may produce the germline difference seen at one junction end. V and J are TRBV7-7 and TRBJ2-1, with 11 positions matching TRBD2. Per the germline V gene, CDR1 is SSHAT and CDR2 is FNYEAQ (reference sequence). The CDR3 is made up of 15 amino acids. CDR3: CASSQGTSGGDEQFF. The CDR3 nucleotides are TGTGCTAGCAGCCAAGGGACTAGCGGAGGGGATGAGCAGTTCTTC.

This clonotype was recorded a few times. The J gene is TRBJ1-1, the V gene TRBV20-1; 7 bases align to TRBD1. This CDR3 is 14 amino acids long. The germline V gene has CDR1 DFQATT and CDR2 SNEGSKA (reference sequence). The ends lost 5 bases at V and 5 bases at J; junction bases unmatched: 11. The DNA of the CDR3 is TGCAGTGCTTTAATCGACAGGGCGTGGACTGAAGCTTTCTTT. As protein: CSALIDRAWTEAFF.

This clonotype was observed a single time. This chain connects TRBV12-3 or TRBV12-4 to TRBJ2-3; 8 positions agree with TRBD1. This CDR3 has 18 amino acids. Trimming removed 3 bases from V and 3 bases from J; junction bases left unmatched: 14. The CDR3 DNA reads as TGTGCCAGCAGTTTCCTACCGACAGGGGCAAGAGGGACAGATACGCAGTATTTT. This sequence encodes CASSFLPTGARGTDTQYF.

The chain combines TRBV29-1 with TRBJ1-2, with 7 bases fitting TRBD1. With 4 bases clipped from V and 8 bases from J, the junction kept 10 bases outside the gene matches. The CDR3 is made up of 13 amino acids. In germline, CDR1 is SQVTM, CDR2 ANQGSEA. Here the CDR3 DNA reads TGCAGCGTTGGGGGGCCCGGGACAGAGGGCTACACCTTC. Translated: CSVGGPGTEGYTF. The full variable domain, completed using reference TRBV29-1 and TRBJ1-2, is SAVISQKPSRDICQRGTSLTIQCQVDSQVTMMFWYRQQPGQSLTLIATANQGSEATYESGFVIDKFPISRPNLTFSTLTVSNMSPEDSSIYLCSVGGPGTEGYTFGSGTRLTVV.

This clonotype appeared a few times. The rearrangement joins TRBV20-1 to TRBJ2-5; no clear D. Germline V gene sequence: CDR1 DFQATT, CDR2 SNEGSKA (reference sequence). The V end was cut by 4 bases, the J end by 2 bases, with 8 bases between. There are 12 residues in the CDR3. CDR3 residues: CSAKVGQETQYF. The CDR3 nucleotides are TGCAGTGCTAAGGTGGGGCAAGAGACCCAGTACTTC.

The CDR3 DNA reads TGCAGCGTGCGGTCCGGGACCCTGAGGGAAGAACTGTTTTTT. Its protein is CSVRSGTLREELFF. The chain recombines TRBV29-1 with TRBJ1-4; maybe TRBD1 (5 bases). Germline V gives CDR1 SQVTM, CDR2 ANQGSEA. The CDR3 extends over 14 amino acids. The ends were cut back, 6 bases at V and 12 bases at J, with 23 bases in the middle.

The rearrangement joins TRBV3-1 to TRBJ2-5; D not certain. This CDR3 has 12 residues. The V gene lost 3 bases and the J gene lost 3 bases, with 5 bases spanning the gap. Looked up from germline, CDR1 is LGHDT and CDR2 is YNNKEL (reference sequence). CDR3: CASSHGEETQYF. CDR3 bases: TGTGCCAGCAGCCACGGAGAAGAGACCCAGTACTTC.

A few counts support this clonotype. The chain employs TRBV29-1 and TRBJ1-2; perhaps TRBD1 as D (5 bases). The CDR3 totals 11 residues. Germline CDR1 and CDR2: SQVTM and ANQGSEA. V lost 3 bases, J lost 8 bases, and 10 bases lay in between. The CDR3 DNA sequence: TGCAGCGTTGACGACGGGGGGGGCTACACCTTC. Translation: CSVDDGGGYTF.

This clonotype was recorded only once. A junction boundary mismatches the germline segment, possibly from a read error. The chain combines TRBV10-3 with TRBJ2-6; 8 bases line up with TRBD1. CDR3 length: 15 residues. Per the germline V gene, CDR1 is ENHRY and CDR2 is SYGVKD. CDR3 sequence reads: CAISPTGEKANILTF. The CDR3 nucleotides read TGTGCCATCAGTCCGACAGGGGAGAAGGCCAACATCCTGACTTTC.

The gene calls are TRBV20-1 and TRBJ2-3; a weak D match, TRBD2 (6 bases). Germline assignment: CDR1 DFQATT and CDR2 SNEGSKA (reference sequence). The CDR3 loop spans 14 amino acids. The ends were cut back, 6 bases at V and 0 bases at J, with 13 bases in the middle. The CDR3 here is CSAIPGESTDTQYF. CDR3 sequence (DNA): TGCAGTGCCATCCCGGGGGAGAGCACAGATACGCAGTATTTT.

The V call is TRBV5-1, the J call TRBJ1-2; possible D gene TRBD1, 6 bases. The CDR3 extends over 14 amino acids. Deletions cut 1 base from V and 0 bases from J, with 7 bases between. Per germline, CDR1 SGHRS and CDR2 YFSETQ. CDR3 amino acids: CASSLQGPNYGYTF. CDR3 bases: TGCGCCAGCAGCTTGCAGGGGCCTAACTATGGCTACACCTTC. Complete variable domain (other parts from reference TRBV5-1 and TRBJ1-2): KAGVTQTPRYLIKTRGQQVTLSCSPISGHRSVSWYQQTPGQGLQFLFEYFSETQRNKGNFPGRFSGRQFSNSRSEMNVSTLELGDSALYLCASSLQGPNYGYTFGSGTRLTVV.

This clonotype has a handful of counts. The chain links TRBV5-1 to TRBJ2-7; tentatively, D is TRBD2 (6 bases). Germline V lookup: CDR1 SGHRS, CDR2 YFSETQ. The V and J ends lost 4 bases and 6 bases respectively, with 17 bases between them. This CDR3 has 14 amino acids. CDR3 residues: CASSPGVLGGEQYF. CDR3 coding DNA: TGCGCCAGCAGCCCGGGGGTTCTCGGGGGCGAGCAGTACTTC.